This section outlines one T cell receptor (beta chain) sequence together with its context. Germline values: CDR1 SNHLY, CDR2 FYNNEI. This CDR3 has 13 residues. V was trimmed by 7 bases and J by 6 bases, leaving 12 bases between them. This entry is derived from a study of blood T cell repertoires in COVID-19. Looking at the study overall: The samples span acute and convalescent COVID-19 from the United States, Italy and Spain. Nucleic acid was either cDNA or gDNA, and it came from T cells, B-cell-depleted T cells, or PBMCs.

Some clones are missing from TCRdb's copy, which holds only in-frame ones; the method was immunoSEQ multiplex PCR. The sample lists about 150,000 clones, roughly 85% occurring once. Enrolled through a virtual design, the participants were between roughly 18 and 90 years of age and came from roughly 22 US areas. Sequencing was done on a sample of PBMCs or T cells enriched from blood (not recorded which). The chain carries TRBV2 and TRBJ2-2; D perhaps matches TRBD1 (6 bases). This clonotype originated in a woman between 70 and 85 years old in a cohort exposed to, infected with or recovered from COVID-19 (not recorded which). CDR3 protein: CASTLQGAGELFF. The CDR3 nucleotides read TGTGCCAGCACTCTACAGGGAGCCGGGGAGCTGTTTTTT.